This T cell receptor beta chain was profiled in a study of CD8+CD57+ T cells in acquired aplastic anemia. The wider study: Sorted CD4+ and CD8+ cells yielded roughly 3.2 ug of DNA on average.

This clonotype was observed a single time. Both TCR beta VDJ combination and CDR3 sequence profiling were carried out. Genomic DNA was the template for this profiling. TCRdb called the reads again in MiXCR, with one record for every CDR3 protein. The sample consists of 300,000 or so distinct CDR3 sequences, roughly 53% of them appearing once. The patients chosen for sequencing had shown expansion of CD8+CD57+ cells (detected by flow cytometry). The study sampled blood from patients who had received no therapy. With V trimmed by 6 bases and J by 4 bases, 3 bases remained unmatched. This CDR3 contains 13 residues. Germline V gene sequence: CDR1 SNHLY, CDR2 FYNNEI.

The chain combines TRBV2 with TRBJ2-3, with 8 positions matching TRBD1. This TCR was recovered from a human donor with aplastic anemia. The sample consisted of sorted CD4+, CD8+, or CD8+CD57+ T cells (not recorded which) from PBMCs. CDR3 in amino acids: CASRWTGSDTQYF. The CDR3, as DNA: TGTGCCAGCAGGTGGACAGGGTCAGATACGCAGTATTTT.